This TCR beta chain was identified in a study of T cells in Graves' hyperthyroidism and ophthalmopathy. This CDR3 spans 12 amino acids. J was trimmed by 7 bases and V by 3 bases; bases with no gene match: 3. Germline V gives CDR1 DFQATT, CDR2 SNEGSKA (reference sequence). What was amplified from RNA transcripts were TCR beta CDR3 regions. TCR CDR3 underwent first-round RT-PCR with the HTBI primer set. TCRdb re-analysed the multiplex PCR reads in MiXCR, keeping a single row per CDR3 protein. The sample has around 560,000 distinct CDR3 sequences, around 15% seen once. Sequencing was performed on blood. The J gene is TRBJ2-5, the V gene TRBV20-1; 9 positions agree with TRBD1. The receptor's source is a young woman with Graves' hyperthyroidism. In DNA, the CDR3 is TGCAGTGCTAGGGACAGGGGAAGGACCCAGTACTTC. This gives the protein CSARDRGRTQYF.